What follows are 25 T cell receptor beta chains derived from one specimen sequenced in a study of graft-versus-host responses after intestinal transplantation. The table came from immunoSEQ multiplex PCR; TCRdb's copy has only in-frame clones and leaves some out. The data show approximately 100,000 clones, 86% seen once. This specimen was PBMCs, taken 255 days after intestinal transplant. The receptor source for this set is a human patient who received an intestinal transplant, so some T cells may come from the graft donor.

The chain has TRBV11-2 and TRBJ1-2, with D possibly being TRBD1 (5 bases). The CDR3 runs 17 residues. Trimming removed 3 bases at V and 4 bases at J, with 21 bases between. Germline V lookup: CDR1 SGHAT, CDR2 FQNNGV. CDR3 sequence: CASSFQVGGAVPYGYTF. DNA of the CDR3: TGTGCCAGCAGCTTCCAGGTGGGCGGGGCAGTCCCCTATGGCTACACCTTC.

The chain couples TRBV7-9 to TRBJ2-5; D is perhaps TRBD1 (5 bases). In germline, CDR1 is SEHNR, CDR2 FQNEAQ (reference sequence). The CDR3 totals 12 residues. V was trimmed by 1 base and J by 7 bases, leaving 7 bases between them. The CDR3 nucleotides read TGTGCCAGCAGCTTAGAGGGGTGGACCCAGTACTTC. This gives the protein CASSLEGWTQYF.

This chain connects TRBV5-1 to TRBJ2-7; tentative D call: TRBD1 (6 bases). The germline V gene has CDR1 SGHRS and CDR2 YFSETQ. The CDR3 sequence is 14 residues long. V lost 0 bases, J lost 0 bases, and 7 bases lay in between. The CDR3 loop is CASSLGQDSYEQYF. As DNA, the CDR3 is TGCGCCAGCAGCTTGGGACAGGACTCCTACGAGCAGTACTTC.

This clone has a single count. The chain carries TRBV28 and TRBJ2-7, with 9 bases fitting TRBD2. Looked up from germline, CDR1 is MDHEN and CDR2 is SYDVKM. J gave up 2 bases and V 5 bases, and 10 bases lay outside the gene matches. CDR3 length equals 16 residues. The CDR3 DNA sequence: TGTGCCAGCAGTCCGGCGGGCGGGGGGGTTACCTACGAGCAGTACGTC. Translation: CASSPAGGGVTYEQYV.

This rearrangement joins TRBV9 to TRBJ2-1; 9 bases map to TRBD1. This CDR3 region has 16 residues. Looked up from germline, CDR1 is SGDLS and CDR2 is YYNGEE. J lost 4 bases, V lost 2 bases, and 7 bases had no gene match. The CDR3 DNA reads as TGTGCCAGCAGCGTCACCGGGACAGGGTTGTACAATGAGCAGTTCTTC. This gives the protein CASSVTGTGLYNEQFF. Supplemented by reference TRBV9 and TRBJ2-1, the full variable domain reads DSGVTQTPKHLITATGQRVTLRCSPRSGDLSVYWYQQSLDQGLQFLIQYYNGEERAKGNILERFSAQQFPDLHSELNLSSLELGDSALYFCASSVTGTGLYNEQFFGPGTRLTVL.

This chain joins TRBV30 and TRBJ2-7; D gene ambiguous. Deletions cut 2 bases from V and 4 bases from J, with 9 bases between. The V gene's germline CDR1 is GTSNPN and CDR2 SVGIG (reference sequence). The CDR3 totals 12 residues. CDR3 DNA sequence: TGTGCCTGGAGTCTGACCCCTTACGAGCAGTACTTC. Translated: CAWSLTPYEQYF.

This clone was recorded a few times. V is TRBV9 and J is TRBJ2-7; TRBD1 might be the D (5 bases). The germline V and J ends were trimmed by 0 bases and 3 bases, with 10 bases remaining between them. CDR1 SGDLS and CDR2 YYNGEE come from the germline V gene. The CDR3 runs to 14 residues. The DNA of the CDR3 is TGTGCCAGCAGCGTAGCAGGGTCTAACTACGAGCAGTACTTC. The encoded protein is CASSVAGSNYEQYF. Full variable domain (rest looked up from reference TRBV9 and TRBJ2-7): DSGVTQTPKHLITATGQRVTLRCSPRSGDLSVYWYQQSLDQGLQFLIQYYNGEERAKGNILERFSAQQFPDLHSELNLSSLELGDSALYFCASSVAGSNYEQYFGPGTRLTVT.

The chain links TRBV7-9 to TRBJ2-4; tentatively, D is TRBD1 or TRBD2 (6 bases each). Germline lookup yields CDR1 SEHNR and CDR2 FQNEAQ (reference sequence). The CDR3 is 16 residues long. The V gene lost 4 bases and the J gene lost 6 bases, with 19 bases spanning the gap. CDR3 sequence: CASSSNRGRGLNIQYF. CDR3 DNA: TGTGCCAGCAGCTCCAACCGGGGGCGCGGGTTAAACATTCAGTACTTC.

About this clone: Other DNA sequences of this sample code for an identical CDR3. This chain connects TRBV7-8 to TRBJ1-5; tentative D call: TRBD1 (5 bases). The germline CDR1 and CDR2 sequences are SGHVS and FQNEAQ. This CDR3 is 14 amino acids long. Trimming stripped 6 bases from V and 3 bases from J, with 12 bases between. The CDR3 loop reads CASSPDRLNQPQHF. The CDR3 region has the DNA TGTGCCAGCAGTCCCGACAGACTCAATCAGCCCCAGCATTTT.

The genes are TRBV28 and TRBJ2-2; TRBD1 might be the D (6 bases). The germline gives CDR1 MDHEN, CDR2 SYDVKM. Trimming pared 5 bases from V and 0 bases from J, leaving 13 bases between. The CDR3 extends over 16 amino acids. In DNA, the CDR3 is TGTGCCAGCAGTAGCCCGGACAGTTCGAACACCGGGGAGCTGTTTTTT. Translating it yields CASSSPDSSNTGELFF.

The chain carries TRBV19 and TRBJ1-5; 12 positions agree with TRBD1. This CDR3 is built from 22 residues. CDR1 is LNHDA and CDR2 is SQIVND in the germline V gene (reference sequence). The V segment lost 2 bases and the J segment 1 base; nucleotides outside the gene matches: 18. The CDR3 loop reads CASSIFLGSGDRGRISNQPQHF. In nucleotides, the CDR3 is TGTGCCAGTAGTATATTTCTGGGTTCCGGGGACAGGGGGCGAATAAGCAATCAGCCCCAGCATTTT.

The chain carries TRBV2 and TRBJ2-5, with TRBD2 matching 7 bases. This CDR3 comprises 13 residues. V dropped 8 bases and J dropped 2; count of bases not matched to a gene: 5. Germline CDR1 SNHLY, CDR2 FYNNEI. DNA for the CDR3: TGTGCCAGCGGCCCGGGGGGTCAAGAGACCCAGTACTTC. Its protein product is CASGPGGQETQYF.

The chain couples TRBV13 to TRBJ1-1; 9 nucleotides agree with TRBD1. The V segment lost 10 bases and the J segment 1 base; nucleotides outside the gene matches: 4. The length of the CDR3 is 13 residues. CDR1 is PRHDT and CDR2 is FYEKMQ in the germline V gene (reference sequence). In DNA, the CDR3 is TGTGCCACTCGGGGACAGGGGAACACTGAAGCTTTCTTT. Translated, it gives CATRGQGNTEAFF.

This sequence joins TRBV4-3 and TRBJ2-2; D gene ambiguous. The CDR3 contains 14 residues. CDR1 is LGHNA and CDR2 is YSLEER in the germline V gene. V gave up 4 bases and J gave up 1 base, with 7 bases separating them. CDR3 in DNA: TGCGCCAGCAGCCCCGACAAGAACACCGGGGAGCTGTTTTTT. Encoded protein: CASSPDKNTGELFF.

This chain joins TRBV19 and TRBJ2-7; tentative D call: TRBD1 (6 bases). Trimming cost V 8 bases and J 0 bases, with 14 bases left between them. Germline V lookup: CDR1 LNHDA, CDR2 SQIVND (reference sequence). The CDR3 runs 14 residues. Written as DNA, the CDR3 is TGTGCCAGTGGGCCCCGGGACAACTCCTACGAGCAGTACTTC. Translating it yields CASGPRDNSYEQYF.

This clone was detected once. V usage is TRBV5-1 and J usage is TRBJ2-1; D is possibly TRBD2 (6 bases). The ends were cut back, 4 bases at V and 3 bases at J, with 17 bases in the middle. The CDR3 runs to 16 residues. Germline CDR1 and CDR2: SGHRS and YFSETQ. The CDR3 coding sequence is TGCGCCAGCAGCCCGCATGTCGGGGGAAACTACAATGAGCAGTTCTTC. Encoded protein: CASSPHVGGNYNEQFF.

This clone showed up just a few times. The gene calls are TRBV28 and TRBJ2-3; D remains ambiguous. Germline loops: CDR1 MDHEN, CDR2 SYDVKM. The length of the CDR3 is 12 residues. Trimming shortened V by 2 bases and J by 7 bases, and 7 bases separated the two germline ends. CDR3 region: CASSLTPYTQYF. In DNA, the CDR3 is TGTGCCAGCAGTTTAACACCCTATACGCAGTATTTT.

The CDR3 protein is CASSMGSPSGYTF. The CDR3, as DNA: TGTGCCAGTAGTATGGGGTCCCCGAGCGGCTACACCTTC. The chain employs TRBV19 and TRBJ1-2; D is undetermined. The ends were cut back, 3 bases at V and 8 bases at J, with 13 bases in the middle. The CDR3 is made up of 13 amino acids. Germline V gene lookup returns CDR1 LNHDA and CDR2 SQIVND (reference sequence).

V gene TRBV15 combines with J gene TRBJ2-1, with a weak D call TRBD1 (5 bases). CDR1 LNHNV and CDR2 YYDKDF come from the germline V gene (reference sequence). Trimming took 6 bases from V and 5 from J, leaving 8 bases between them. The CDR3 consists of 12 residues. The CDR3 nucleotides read TGTGCCACCAGGGCAGGGAACAATGAGCAGTTCTTC. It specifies CATRAGNNEQFF.

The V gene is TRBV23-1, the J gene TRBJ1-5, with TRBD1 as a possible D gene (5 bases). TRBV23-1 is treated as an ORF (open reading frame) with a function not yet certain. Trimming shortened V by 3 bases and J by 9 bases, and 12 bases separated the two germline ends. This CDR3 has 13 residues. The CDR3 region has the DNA TGCGCCAGCAGTCACCGGGACGCCGGGCCCCAGCATTTT. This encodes CASSHRDAGPQHF.

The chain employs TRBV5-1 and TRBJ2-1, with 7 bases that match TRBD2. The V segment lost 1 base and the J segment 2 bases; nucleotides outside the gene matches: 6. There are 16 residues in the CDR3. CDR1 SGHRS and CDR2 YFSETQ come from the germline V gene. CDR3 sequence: CASSLWSGTAYNEQFF. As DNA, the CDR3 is TGCGCCAGCAGCTTGTGGAGCGGGACTGCCTACAATGAGCAGTTCTTC.

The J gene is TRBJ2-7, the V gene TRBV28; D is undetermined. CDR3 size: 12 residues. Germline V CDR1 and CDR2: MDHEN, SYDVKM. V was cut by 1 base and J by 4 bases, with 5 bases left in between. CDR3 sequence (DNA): TGTGCCAGCAGTTTATTAGGGTACGAGCAGTACTTC. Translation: CASSLLGYEQYF.

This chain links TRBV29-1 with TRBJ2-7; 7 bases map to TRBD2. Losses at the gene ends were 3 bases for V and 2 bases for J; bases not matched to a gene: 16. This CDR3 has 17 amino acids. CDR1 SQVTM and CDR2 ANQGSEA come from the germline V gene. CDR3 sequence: CSVEKGLRGRGPYEQYF. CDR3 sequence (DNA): TGCAGCGTTGAGAAGGGCTTGCGCGGGAGAGGACCCTACGAGCAGTACTTC.

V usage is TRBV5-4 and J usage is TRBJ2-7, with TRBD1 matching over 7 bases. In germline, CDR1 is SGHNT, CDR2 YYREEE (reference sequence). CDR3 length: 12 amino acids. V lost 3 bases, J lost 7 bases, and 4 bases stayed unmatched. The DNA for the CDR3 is TGTGCCAGCAGCTGGGACAGTATGGAGCAGTACGTC. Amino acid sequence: CASSWDSMEQYV.

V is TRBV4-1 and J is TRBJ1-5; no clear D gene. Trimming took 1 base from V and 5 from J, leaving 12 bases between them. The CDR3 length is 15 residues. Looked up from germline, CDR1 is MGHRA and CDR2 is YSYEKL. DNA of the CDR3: TGCGCCAGCAGCCAAGGATGGCTCGGGTATCAGCCCCAGCATTTT. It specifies CASSQGWLGYQPQHF.